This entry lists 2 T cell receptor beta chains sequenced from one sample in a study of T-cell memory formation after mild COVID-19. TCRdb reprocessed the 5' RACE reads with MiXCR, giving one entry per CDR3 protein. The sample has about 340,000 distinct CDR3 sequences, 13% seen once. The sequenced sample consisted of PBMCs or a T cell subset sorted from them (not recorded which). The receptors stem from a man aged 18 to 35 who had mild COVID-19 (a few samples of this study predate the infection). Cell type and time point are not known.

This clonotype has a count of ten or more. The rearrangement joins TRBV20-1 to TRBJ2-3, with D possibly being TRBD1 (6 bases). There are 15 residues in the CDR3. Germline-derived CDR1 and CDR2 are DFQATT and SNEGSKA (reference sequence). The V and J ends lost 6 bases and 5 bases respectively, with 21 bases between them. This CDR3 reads CSARPPRGAVDTQYF. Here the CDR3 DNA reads TGCAGTGCCCGCCCCCCCAGGGGCGCCGTAGATACGCAGTATTTT.

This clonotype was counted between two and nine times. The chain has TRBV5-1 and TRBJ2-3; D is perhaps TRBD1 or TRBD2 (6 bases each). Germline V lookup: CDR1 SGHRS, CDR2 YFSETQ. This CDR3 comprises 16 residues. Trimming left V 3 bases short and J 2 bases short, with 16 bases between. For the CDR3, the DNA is TGCGCCAGCAGCTACCGTAGGGGGGCTGCCACAGATACGCAGTATTTT. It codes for CASSYRRGAATDTQYF.